Below, 17 T cell receptor beta chains from the same sample are listed, as sequenced in a study of T cells after yellow fever vaccination. In TCRdb, the 5' RACE reads were re-called with MiXCR into one record per CDR3 protein. The data hold fewer than 650,000 distinct CDR3 sequences, with less than 25% observed a single time. The source was PBMCs, collected about 21 days after the first yellow fever vaccination. Every receptor here comes from a man aged 18 to 35 who received the YFV17D yellow fever vaccine.

The CDR3 sequence: CASSEEGGPTEAFF. The CDR3 DNA is TGTGCCAGCAGTGAAGAGGGGGGGCCCACTGAAGCTTTCTTT. The chain couples TRBV2 to TRBJ1-1, with TRBD1 as a possible D gene (6 bases). The CDR3 consists of 14 residues. CDR1 and CDR2 from the germline V gene are SNHLY and FYNNEI. V lost 1 base and J lost 4, with 10 bases in between.

This rearrangement joins TRBV10-3 to TRBJ2-5, with TRBD1 as a possible D gene (5 bases). The ends were cut back, 10 bases at V and 2 bases at J, with 17 bases in the middle. Germline loops: CDR1 ENHRY, CDR2 SYGVKD. The CDR3 runs 14 residues. The CDR3 DNA reads TGTGCCACCCACTCGGGTGGGGCGCAAGAGACCCAGTACTTC. Translation: CATHSGGAQETQYF.

The CDR3 region is CASSPYSGYEQYF. Here the CDR3 DNA reads TGTGCCAGCAGTCCATACAGTGGCTACGAGCAGTACTTC. This chain connects TRBV5-5 to TRBJ2-7; D is unresolved. Germline V gives CDR1 SGHKS, CDR2 YYEKEE (reference sequence). V gave up 5 bases and J gave up 3 bases, with 12 bases separating them. This CDR3 region has 13 residues.

The chain combines TRBV5-4 with TRBJ2-3; 9 nucleotides align to TRBD1. The CDR3 is made up of 13 amino acids. Germline lookup yields CDR1 SGHNT and CDR2 YYREEE (reference sequence). After removal of 4 bases from V and 6 bases from J, the junction contained 3 bases not matched to a gene. CDR3 bases: TGTGCCAGCAGCCGGACAGGGGTTGATACGCAGTATTTT. It specifies CASSRTGVDTQYF. Drawing the rest from reference TRBV5-4 and TRBJ2-3, the complete variable domain is ETGVTQSPTHLIKTRGQQVTLRCSSQSGHNTVSWYQQALGQGPQFIFQYYREEENGRGNFPPRFSGLQFPNYSSELNVNALELDDSALYLCASSRTGVDTQYFGPGTRLTVL.

This clonotype was detected a few times. V and J are TRBV30 and TRBJ2-3; TRBD2 aligns across 9 bases. The CDR3 has 14 residues. Germline V gives CDR1 GTSNPN, CDR2 SVGIG (reference sequence). V lost 1 base, J lost 1 base, and 0 bases stayed unmatched. The CDR3 here is CAWSASGGTDTQYF. The CDR3 coding sequence is TGTGCCTGGAGTGCTAGCGGGGGCACAGATACGCAGTATTTT.

This clonotype showed up just a few times. The chain has TRBV11-2 and TRBJ1-5; D is unresolved. Between the trimmed V and J ends, which lost 5 bases and 7 bases, there was a span of 15 bases. CDR1 is SGHAT and CDR2 is FQNNGV in the germline V gene. CDR3 length: 14 amino acids. CDR3 sequence: CASSPGGFNQPQHF. The CDR3 DNA reads as TGTGCCAGCAGCCCAGGAGGGTTTAACCAGCCCCAGCATTTT.

This clonotype turned up a few times. V and J are TRBV19 and TRBJ2-1; tentative D call: TRBD1 (5 bases). The germline V and J ends were trimmed by 5 bases and 7 bases, with 15 bases remaining between them. The CDR3 contains 14 residues. Germline lookup yields CDR1 LNHDA and CDR2 SQIVND (reference sequence). The CDR3 reads CASSRRVLENEQFF. CDR3 nucleotide sequence: TGTGCCAGTAGTCGCAGGGTGCTCGAGAATGAGCAGTTCTTC.

This chain links TRBV7-8 with TRBJ2-5; 7 bases are shared with TRBD1. The CDR3 loop spans 15 amino acids. V lost 4 bases, J lost 0 bases, and 5 bases stayed unmatched. Germline lookup yields CDR1 SGHVS and CDR2 FQNEAQ. Here the CDR3 reads CASSSGTAYQETQYF. DNA for the CDR3: TGTGCCAGCAGCTCGGGGACAGCGTACCAAGAGACCCAGTACTTC. The whole variable domain, remainder taken from reference TRBV7-8 and TRBJ2-5, is GAGVSQSPRYKVAKRGQDVALRCDPISGHVSLFWYQQALGQGPEFLTYFQNEAQLDKSGLPSDRFFAERPEGSVSTLKIQRTQQEDSAVYLCASSSGTAYQETQYFGPGTRLLVL.

Only a few counts were recorded for this clonotype. The CDR3 here is CASSTRRLAGGLRSSTDTQYF. The DNA of the CDR3 is TGTGCCAGCAGCACCCGCCGACTAGCGGGGGGTTTACGATCTAGCACAGATACGCAGTATTTT. The V and J genes are TRBV7-3 and TRBJ2-3; 13 nucleotides agree with TRBD2. The ends lost 5 bases at V and 0 bases at J; junction bases unmatched: 17. The CDR3 extends over 21 amino acids. Per the germline V gene, CDR1 is SGHTA and CDR2 is FQGTGA.

The gene calls are TRBV7-9 and TRBJ2-7, with 7 bases that match TRBD2. The CDR3 runs 15 residues. CDR1 is SEHNR and CDR2 is FQNEAQ in the germline V gene (reference sequence). V lost 5 bases to trimming and J lost 3 bases; unmatched junction nucleotides: 10. CDR3 loop: CASSTGTRGVYEQYV. CDR3 nucleotides: TGTGCCAGCAGCACGGGGACTCGGGGGGTCTACGAGCAGTACGTC.

The chain carries TRBV12-3 or TRBV12-4 and TRBJ1-4; D is undetermined. There are 13 residues in the CDR3. With 6 bases removed from V and 13 bases from J, the gap between germline ends came to 18 bases. CDR3 bases: TGTGCCAGCAGCCCTAGCGGAACGGATCGACTGTTTTTT. It yields the protein CASSPSGTDRLFF.

The chain has TRBV6-5 and TRBJ1-2, with D possibly TRBD1 on 5 matching bases. Germline V lookup: CDR1 MNHEY, CDR2 SVGAGI. The CDR3 loop spans 14 amino acids. V shed 0 bases and J shed 7 bases, with 12 bases lying between them. CDR3 DNA sequence: TGTGCCAGCAGTTACTCTGGGCCCGGGGGTGGCTACACCTTC. Its translation is CASSYSGPGGGYTF.

This sequence joins TRBV9 and TRBJ2-1; TRBD2 matches at 7 bases. Germline CDR1 and CDR2: SGDLS and YYNGEE. The CDR3 length is 16 residues. The trim removed 4 bases at V and 6 bases at J, leaving 13 bases unmatched. CDR3 loop: CASSFNGGDYLNEQFF. In DNA form, the CDR3 reads TGTGCCAGCAGCTTCAATGGGGGGGACTACCTCAATGAGCAGTTCTTC.

This clonotype was observed a few times. The chain employs TRBV5-1 and TRBJ2-5, with TRBD2 matching over 16 bases. Unmatched junction bases numbered 2, after V lost 2 bases and J lost 7 bases. Germline CDR1 and CDR2: SGHRS and YFSETQ. CDR3 size: 15 residues. CDR3 coding DNA: TGCGCCAGCAGCTTTGGGACTAGCGGGGGGGCGACCCAGTACTTC. Protein: CASSFGTSGGATQYF.

The gene calls are TRBV20-1 and TRBJ1-5, with TRBD1 as a possible D gene (5 bases). Germline CDR1 reads DFQATT; CDR2 reads SNEGSKA (reference sequence). The V gene lost 0 bases and the J gene lost 7 bases, with 16 bases spanning the gap. The CDR3 extends over 15 amino acids. In DNA form, the CDR3 reads TGCAGTGCTAGAGATGGGGGGGGTGGTAGCCAGCCCCAGCATTTT. It specifies CSARDGGGGSQPQHF.

V is TRBV2 and J is TRBJ1-4; unclear D gene. The V end was cut by 5 bases, the J end by 4 bases, with 11 bases between. CDR1 is SNHLY and CDR2 is FYNNEI in the germline V gene. CDR3 size: 14 residues. The CDR3 region has the DNA TGTGCCAGCAGTCCGGGTTTTCGTAATGAAAAACTGTTTTTT. Translating it yields CASSPGFRNEKLFF.

The chain carries TRBV29-1 and TRBJ2-1; no firm D call. This CDR3 is built from 13 residues. The germline CDR1 and CDR2 sequences are SQVTM and ANQGSEA. Trimming left V 2 bases short and J 4 bases short, with 9 bases between. The CDR3: CSVEPPGYNEQFF. CDR3 in DNA: TGCAGCGTTGAACCGCCTGGGTACAATGAGCAGTTCTTC.